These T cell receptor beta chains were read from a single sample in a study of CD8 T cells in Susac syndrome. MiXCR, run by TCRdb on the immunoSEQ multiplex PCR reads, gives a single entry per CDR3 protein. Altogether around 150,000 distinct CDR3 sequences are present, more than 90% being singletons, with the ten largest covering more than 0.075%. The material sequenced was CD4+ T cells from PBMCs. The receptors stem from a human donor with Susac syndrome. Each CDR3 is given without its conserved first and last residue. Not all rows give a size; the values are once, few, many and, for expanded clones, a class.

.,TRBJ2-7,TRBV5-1,ASSPQGLVYEQY
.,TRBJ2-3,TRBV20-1,SPFFSGRTDTQY
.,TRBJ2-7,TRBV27,ASSSGTGGFKQY
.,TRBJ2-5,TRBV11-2,ASSPLAGPQGTQY
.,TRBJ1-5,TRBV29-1,SVAGGYNQPQH
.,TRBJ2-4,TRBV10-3,AISEEQASGGNIQY
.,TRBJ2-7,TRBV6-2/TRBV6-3,ASSYSGRLGSYEQY
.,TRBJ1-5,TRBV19,ASSIGAGSQPQH
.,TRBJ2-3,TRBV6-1,ASSSRAGSGMDTQY
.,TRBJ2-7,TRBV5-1,ASSLTAGAYEQY
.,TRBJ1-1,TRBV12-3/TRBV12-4,ASSPPGTRAF
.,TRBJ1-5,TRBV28,ASGLQGQPQH
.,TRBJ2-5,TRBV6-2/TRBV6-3,ASSTPREPQETQY
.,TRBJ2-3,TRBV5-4,ASSLYSGTSGDTQY
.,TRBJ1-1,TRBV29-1,SVYGGLNTEAF
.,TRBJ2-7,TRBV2,ASSRDLDGAYEQY
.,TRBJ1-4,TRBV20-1,SARRQASEKLF
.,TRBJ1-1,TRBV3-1,ASSARKTGDTEAF
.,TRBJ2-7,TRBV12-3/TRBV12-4,ASSLGPPLYEQY
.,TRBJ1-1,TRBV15,ATSRDLGYRYGEAF
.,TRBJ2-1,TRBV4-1,ASTKAGGSGGEQF
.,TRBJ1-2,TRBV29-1,SVFNTGRATRYGYT
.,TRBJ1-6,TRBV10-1,ASSESGNSPLH
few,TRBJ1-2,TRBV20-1,SATRQGYGYT
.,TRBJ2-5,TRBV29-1,SVDLASQETQY
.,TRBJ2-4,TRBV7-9,ASSSPGGTKNIQY
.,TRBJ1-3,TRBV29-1,SVEGLASGNTIY
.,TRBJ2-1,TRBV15,ATHAGQYNEQF
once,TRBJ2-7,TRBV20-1,SASLFFGGAYEQY
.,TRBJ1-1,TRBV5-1,ASSPGQPNTEAF
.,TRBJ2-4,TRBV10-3,AISPTSAAKNIQY
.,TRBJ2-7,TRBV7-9,ASSLSSGSYEQY
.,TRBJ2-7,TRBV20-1,SASGGALTYEQY
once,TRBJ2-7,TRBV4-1,ASSQWDREYNEQY
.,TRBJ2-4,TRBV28,ASTRNLQGPLY
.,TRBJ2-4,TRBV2,ASSDRLAAKNIQY
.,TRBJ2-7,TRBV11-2,ASSLMPGAIEQY
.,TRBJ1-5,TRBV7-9,ASSLATGPNQPQH
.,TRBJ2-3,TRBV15,ATSRPRQGLSTDTQY
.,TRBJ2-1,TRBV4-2,ASSQAWDRPNNEQF
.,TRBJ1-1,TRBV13,ASSFVGGLEAF
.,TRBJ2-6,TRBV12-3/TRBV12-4,ASGNSGANVLT
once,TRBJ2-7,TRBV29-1,SVETLARGNYEQY
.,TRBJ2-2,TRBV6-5,ASSYRQFTGELF
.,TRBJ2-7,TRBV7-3,ASSSGQLYEQY
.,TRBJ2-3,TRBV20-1,SARVQGAGADTQY
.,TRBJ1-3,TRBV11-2,ASSASIWDRGGTIY
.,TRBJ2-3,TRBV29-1,SVEGVLAASTDTQY
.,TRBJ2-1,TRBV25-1,ASRQAGTLGNEQF
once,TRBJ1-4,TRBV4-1,ASSQGDREKLF
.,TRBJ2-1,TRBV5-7,ASPPPGPNEQF
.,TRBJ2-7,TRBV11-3,ASSRGAPGTYEQY
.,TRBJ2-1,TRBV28,ASIPTSEWSNEQF
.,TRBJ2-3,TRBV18,ASSPLAGASTDTQY
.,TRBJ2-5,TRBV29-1,SVHLGTSGGARDY
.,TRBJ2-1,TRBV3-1,ASSTSRESREQF
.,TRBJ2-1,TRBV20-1,SANGGRGAEQF
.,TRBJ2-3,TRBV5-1,ASSLGRGGTDTQY
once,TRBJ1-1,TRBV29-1,SVETIEAF
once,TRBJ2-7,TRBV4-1,ASSLLRGTGDFYEQY